A single sample gave rise to the 9 T cell receptor beta chains below, sequenced in a study of CD4 T cells in relation to SARS-CoV-2 and coronaviruses. The antigens these receptors bind are not known. Assay: immunoSEQ multiplex PCR; the TCRdb copy retains only in-frame clones and omits some. The sample yields approximately 39,000 clones, 60% to 80% seen once. The specimen was memory CD4+ T cells from PBMCs, cultured in vitro. These receptors were collected from an adult with COVID-19.

The J gene is TRBJ1-1, the V gene TRBV9; no reliable D call. The CDR3 sequence is 14 residues long. V was trimmed by 1 base and J by 0 bases, leaving 7 bases between them. Germline-derived CDR1 and CDR2 are SGDLS and YYNGEE. In DNA, the CDR3 is TGTGCCAGCAGCGTATCCGGGTTGAACACTGAAGCTTTCTTT. It encodes CASSVSGLNTEAFF.

This rearrangement joins TRBV4-1 to TRBJ1-5; unclear D gene. The CDR3 runs to 14 residues. Between the trimmed V and J ends, which lost 4 bases and 4 bases, there was a span of 11 bases. Germline V gives CDR1 MGHRA, CDR2 YSYEKL. CDR3: CASSRGPINQPQHF. The CDR3 bases are TGCGCCAGCAGCCGAGGACCGATTAATCAGCCCCAGCATTTT.

This clone was seen a few times. The chain has TRBV10-3 and TRBJ1-1; D is possibly TRBD1 (6 bases). The CDR3 contains 15 residues. Germline loops: CDR1 ENHRY, CDR2 SYGVKD. V was trimmed by 5 bases and J by 1 base, leaving 14 bases between them. CDR3 bases: TGTGCCATCAGTACCGGGACAAATACGAACACTGAAGCTTTCTTT. Translated: CAISTGTNTNTEAFF.

This chain links TRBV6-5 with TRBJ2-6; D might be TRBD1 (6 bases). CDR1 MNHEY and CDR2 SVGAGI come from the germline V gene. Trimming removed 7 bases from V and 3 bases from J, with 10 bases in between. CDR3 length: 14 residues. Written as DNA, the CDR3 is TGTGCCAGCAAACAGGGAGTTGGGGCCAACGTCCTGACTTTC. Protein product: CASKQGVGANVLTF.

The rearrangement links TRBV10-3 to TRBJ2-5; 12 bases map to TRBD1. The CDR3 runs 16 residues. Germline assignment: CDR1 ENHRY and CDR2 SYGVKD. V shed 6 bases and J 0 bases; nucleotides not matched to a gene: 5. This CDR3 reads CAISPGTGGYQETQYF. The DNA for the CDR3 is TGTGCCATCAGCCCGGGGACAGGGGGCTACCAAGAGACCCAGTACTTC.

The V and J genes are TRBV29-1 and TRBJ1-5, with a possible D match to TRBD1 (6 bases). Germline V gene lookup returns CDR1 SQVTM and CDR2 ANQGSEA. The CDR3 has 12 residues. Trimming pared 6 bases from V and 4 bases from J, leaving 10 bases between. The CDR3 region has the DNA TGCAGCGTACAGGGAGGGAATCAGCCCCAGCATTTT. Its translation is CSVQGGNQPQHF.

This chain joins TRBV7-9 and TRBJ2-1; 7 bases fit TRBD2. This CDR3 has 17 residues. Trimming took 6 bases from V and 4 from J; bases not matched to a gene: 15. Germline V gene data show CDR1 as SEHNR and CDR2 as FQNEAQ (reference sequence). The CDR3 DNA is TGTGCCAGCAGATTCAAGGAGAAGCGGGACCCATACAATGAGCAGTTCTTC. Protein product: CASRFKEKRDPYNEQFF.

The CDR3 DNA is TGCAGTGCTAGTCGTGGGGATGAGCAGTTCTTC. This codes for CSASRGDEQFF. The chain is built from TRBV20-1 and TRBJ2-1; D remains unclear. The CDR3 is 11 amino acids. The germline CDR1 and CDR2 sequences are DFQATT and SNEGSKA (reference sequence). V shed 3 bases and J shed 8 bases, with 8 bases lying between them.

The chain has TRBV7-9 and TRBJ2-1; a weak D match, TRBD1 (6 bases). This CDR3 spans 18 amino acids. The germline V and J ends were trimmed by 5 bases and 3 bases, with 23 bases remaining between them. The germline gives CDR1 SEHNR, CDR2 FQNEAQ (reference sequence). The CDR3 here is CASSGGPRQDSYYNEQFF. The CDR3 nucleotides read TGTGCCAGCAGCGGAGGTCCGAGACAGGACTCATACTACAATGAGCAGTTCTTC.